This paragraph covers one T cell receptor (beta chain) sequence. The target of this receptor is not known. Per-base quality was not reported, and no clone a single base away is much larger than it. Each collaborating institution followed its own protocols to collect whole blood in K2EDTA tubes. For TCRbeta analysis, collaborators shipped samples as frozen whole blood, isolated PBMCs, or DNA extracted from either of those sample types. The CDR3, from cysteine to phenylalanine, totals 15 residues. The DNA shown is the 45-base CDR3, in frame from base 1. The germline V gene (reference sequence) gives CDR1 as DFQATT and CDR2 as SNEGSKA. V lost 3 bases and J lost 2 bases, and the count of bases not matched to a germline gene is 7. This specimen comes from a study of blood T cell repertoires in COVID-19 (dated by TCRdb to the early 2020s). Background on the whole study: Collaborator samples came from the United States, Italy and Spain and covered acute and convalescent phases of COVID-19. The material from the prospective study consisted of cDNA or gDNA derived from T cells, B-cell-depleted T cells, or PBMCs. Subjects who had been exposed to COVID-19, were actively infected with it, or had recovered from it provided the deeply sampled blood TCRbeta repertoires that made up the dataset. The repertoires were made available in a free public database intended to serve as a resource for research on the immune response to SARS-CoV-2. The samples were drawn from two sources: the first 160 participants of the ongoing ImmuneRACE study, and about 1,300 subjects contributed by 6 global collaborators. Sample metadata almost always included a de-identified subject ID, COVID-19 status, age in years and sex. HLA class I and class II types, where available, came from metadata supplied by the sample provider rather than from assay-based typing. Overall results and qualifications from the work: The amount of clinical and demographic metadata varied by source and participant and was provided uncurated.

TCRbeta CDR3 regions were amplified from genomic DNA by means of the immunoSEQ Assay, a bias-controlled multiplex PCR. On the authors' methods: The number of nucleated cells in each sample was estimated from the amplification of reference gene primers within the assay. To quantify the absolute abundance of each unique TCRbeta CDR3 rearrangement, sequence reads were collapsed and filtered. For each sample, productive Simpson clonality was calculated as the square root of Simpson's diversity index over productive rearrangements. Here the immuneACCESS table is served through TCRdb, limited to in-frame sequences with V and J called. Missing clones are a known gap in these copies; in checked studies unresolved V genes cover under half, and the rest lacks a known reason. The DNA gave D and trimming, while V, J and clone size come from that table. This sample has about 61,000 clones in its table, and roughly 91% of those were observed once. About 9.1% of the sample comes from the top ten.

The receptor was derived from a human donor in a cohort sampled during active COVID-19. The sequenced sample consisted of peripheral blood. The sequence links TRBV20-1 to TRBJ2-7; a stretch of 10 junction bases matches TRBD2. For the CDR3, the sequence is CSASGPSGGTYEQYF. The base sequence is TGCAGTGCTAGTGGTCCTAGCGGGGGAACCTACGAGCAGTACTTC.